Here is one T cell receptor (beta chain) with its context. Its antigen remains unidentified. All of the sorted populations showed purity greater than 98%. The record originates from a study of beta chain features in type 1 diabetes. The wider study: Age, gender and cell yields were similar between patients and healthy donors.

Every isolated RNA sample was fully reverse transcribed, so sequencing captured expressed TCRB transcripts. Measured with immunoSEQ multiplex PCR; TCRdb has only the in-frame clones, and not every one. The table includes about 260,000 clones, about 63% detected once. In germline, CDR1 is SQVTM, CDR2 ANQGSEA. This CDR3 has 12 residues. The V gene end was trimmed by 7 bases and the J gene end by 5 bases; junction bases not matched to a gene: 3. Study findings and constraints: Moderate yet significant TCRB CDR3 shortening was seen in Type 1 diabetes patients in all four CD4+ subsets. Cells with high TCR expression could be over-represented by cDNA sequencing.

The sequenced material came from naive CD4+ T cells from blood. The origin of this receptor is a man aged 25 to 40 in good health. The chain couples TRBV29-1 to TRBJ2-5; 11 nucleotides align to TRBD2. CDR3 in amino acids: CSATSGTETQYF. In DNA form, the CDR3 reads TGCAGCGCGACTAGCGGGACGGAGACCCAGTACTTC.